This T cell receptor (beta chain) was documented in a study of shared clonotypes between healthy human individuals. As to this clone: Its antigen is unknown.

There are 13 residues in the CDR3. CDR1 and CDR2 from the germline V gene are LNHNV and YYDKDF (reference sequence). The J segment lost 9 bases and the V segment lost 4 bases, leaving 7 bases of the junction unmatched. Naive CD8 cells, CD45RO-negative and positively selected for CCR7, excluded terminally differentiated effector memory CD45RA+ cells. The study enrolled healthy HIV-negative adults without recent acute infections or vaccinations as donors. As handled by the study authors: Filtering differed for immunoSEQ, which gave only junction sequences without quality scores. Some clones are missing from TCRdb's copy, which holds only in-frame ones; the method was immunoSEQ multiplex PCR. Clone size and V and J calls were adopted from that table, with D and trimming inferred from the DNA. Of some 630,000 clones in the sample, 90% to 97% are singletons; the top ten hold roughly 0.12%. Notes on the study in general: Memory subsets had estimated richness that was generally smaller than that of naive subsets. Only blood was sampled, and tissue TCR repertoires likely differ from blood ones.

Source material: naive CD8+ T cells sorted from blood. This clonotype was obtained from a woman aged 25 to 39 in good health. J is TRBJ2-5 and V is TRBV15; 8 nucleotides align to TRBD1. The CDR3 coding sequence is TGTGCCACCAGCATCGGACAGGGTGAGGCCCAGTACTTC. Amino acids: CATSIGQGEAQYF.